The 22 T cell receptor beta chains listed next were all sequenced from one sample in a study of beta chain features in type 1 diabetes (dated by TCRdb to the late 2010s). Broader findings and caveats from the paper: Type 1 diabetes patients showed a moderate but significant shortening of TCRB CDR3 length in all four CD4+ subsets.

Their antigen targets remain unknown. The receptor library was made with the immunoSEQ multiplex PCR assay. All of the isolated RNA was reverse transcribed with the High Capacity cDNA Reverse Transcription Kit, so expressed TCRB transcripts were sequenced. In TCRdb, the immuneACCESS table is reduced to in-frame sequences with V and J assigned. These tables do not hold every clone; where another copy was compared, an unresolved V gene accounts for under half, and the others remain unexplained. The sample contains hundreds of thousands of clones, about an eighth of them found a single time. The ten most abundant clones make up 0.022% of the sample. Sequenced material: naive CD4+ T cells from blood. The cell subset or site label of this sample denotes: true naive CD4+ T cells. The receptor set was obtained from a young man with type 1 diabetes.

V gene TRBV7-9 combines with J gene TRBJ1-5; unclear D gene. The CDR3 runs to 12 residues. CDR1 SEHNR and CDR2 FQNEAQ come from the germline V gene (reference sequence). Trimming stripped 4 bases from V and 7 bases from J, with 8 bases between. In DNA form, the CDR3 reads TGTGCCAGCAGCTCCGACATGCAGCCCCAGCATTTT. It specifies CASSSDMQPQHF. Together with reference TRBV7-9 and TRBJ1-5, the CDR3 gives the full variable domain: DTGVSQNPRHKITKRGQNVTFRCDPISEHNRLYWYRQTLGQGPEFLTYFQNEAQLEKSRLLSDRFSAERPKGSFSTLEIQRTEQGDSAMYLCASSSDMQPQHFGDGTRLSIL.

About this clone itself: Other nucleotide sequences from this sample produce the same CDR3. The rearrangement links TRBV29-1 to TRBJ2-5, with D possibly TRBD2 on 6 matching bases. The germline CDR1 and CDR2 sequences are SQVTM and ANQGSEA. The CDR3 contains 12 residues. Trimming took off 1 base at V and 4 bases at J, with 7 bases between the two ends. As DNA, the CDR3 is TGCAGCGTTGAAGTGGGGGGAGAGACCCAGTACTTC. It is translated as CSVEVGGETQYF.

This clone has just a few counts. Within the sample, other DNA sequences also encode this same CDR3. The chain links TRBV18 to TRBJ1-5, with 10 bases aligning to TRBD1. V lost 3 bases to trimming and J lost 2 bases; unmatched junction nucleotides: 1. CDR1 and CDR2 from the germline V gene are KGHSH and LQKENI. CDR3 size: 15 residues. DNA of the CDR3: TGTGCCAGCTCACCCGGACAGGGGGGCAATCAGCCCCAGCATTTT. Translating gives CASSPGQGGNQPQHF.

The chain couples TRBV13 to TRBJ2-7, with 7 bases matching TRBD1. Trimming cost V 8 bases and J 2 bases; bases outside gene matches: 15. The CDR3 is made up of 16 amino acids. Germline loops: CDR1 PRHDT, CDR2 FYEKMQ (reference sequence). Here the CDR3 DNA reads TGTGCCAGCGTGTCAACCTCGGGGACAGCGCCCTACGAGCAGTACTTC. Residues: CASVSTSGTAPYEQYF.

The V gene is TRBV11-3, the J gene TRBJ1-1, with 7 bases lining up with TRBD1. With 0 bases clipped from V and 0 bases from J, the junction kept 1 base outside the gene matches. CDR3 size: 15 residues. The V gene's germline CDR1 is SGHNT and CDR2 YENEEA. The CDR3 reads CASSLDGQVNTEAFF. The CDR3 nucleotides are TGTGCCAGCAGCTTAGATGGACAGGTGAACACTGAAGCTTTCTTT. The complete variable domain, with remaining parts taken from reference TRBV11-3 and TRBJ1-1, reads EAGVVQSPRYKIIEKKQPVAFWCNPISGHNTLYWYLQNLGQGPELLIRYENEEAVDDSQLPKDRFSAERLKGVDSTLKIQPAELGDSAVYLCASSLDGQVNTEAFFGQGTRLTVV.

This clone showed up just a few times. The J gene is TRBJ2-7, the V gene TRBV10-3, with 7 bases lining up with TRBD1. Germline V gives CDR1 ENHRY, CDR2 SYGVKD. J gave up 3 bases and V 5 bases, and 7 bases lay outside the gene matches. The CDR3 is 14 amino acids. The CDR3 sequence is CAISPGQTIYEQYF. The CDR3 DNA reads TGTGCCATCAGTCCGGGACAGACGATCTACGAGCAGTACTTC.

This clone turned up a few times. The CDR3 nucleotides read TGTGCCAGCAGTGAACGGACCATTCCTCGCGAGCAGTACTTC. This gives the protein CASSERTIPREQYF. The V and J genes are TRBV2 and TRBJ2-7; unclear D gene. Germline V CDR1 and CDR2: SNHLY, FYNNEI. V was clipped by 2 bases and J by 6 bases, with 14 bases between them. CDR3 length: 14 residues.

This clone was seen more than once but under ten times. This CDR3 is CASDPGQGMNTEAFF. The CDR3 nucleotides read TGCGCCAGCGACCCGGGACAGGGTATGAACACTGAAGCTTTCTTT. This rearrangement joins TRBV5-1 to TRBJ1-1; 9 bases are a match to TRBD1. Germline V CDR1 and CDR2: SGHRS, YFSETQ. Unmatched junction bases numbered 7, after V lost 7 bases and J lost 0 bases. The CDR3 extends over 15 amino acids.

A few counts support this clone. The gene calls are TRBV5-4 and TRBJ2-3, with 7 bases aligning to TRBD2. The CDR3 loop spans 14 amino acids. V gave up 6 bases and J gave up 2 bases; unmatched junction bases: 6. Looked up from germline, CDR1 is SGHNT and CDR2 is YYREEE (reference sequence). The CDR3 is CASKASGTTDTQYF. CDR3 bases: TGTGCCAGCAAGGCTAGCGGAACCACAGATACGCAGTATTTT.

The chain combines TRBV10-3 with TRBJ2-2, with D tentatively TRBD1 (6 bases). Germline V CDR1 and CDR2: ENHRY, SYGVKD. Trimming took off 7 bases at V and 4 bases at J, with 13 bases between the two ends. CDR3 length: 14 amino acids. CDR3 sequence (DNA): TGTGCCATCACGATCCAGGACAGCACCGGGGAGCTGTTTTTT. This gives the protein CAITIQDSTGELFF.

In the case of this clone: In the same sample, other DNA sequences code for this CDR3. The CDR3 loop reads CASSSDRETQYF. In nucleotides, the CDR3 is TGCGCCAGCAGCTCAGACAGAGAGACCCAGTACTTC. The V and J genes are TRBV5-1 and TRBJ2-5; possible D gene TRBD1, 5 bases. Between the trimmed V and J ends, which lost 3 bases and 4 bases, there was a span of 7 bases. This CDR3 region has 12 residues. Germline V gene lookup returns CDR1 SGHRS and CDR2 YFSETQ. Complete variable domain (other parts from reference TRBV5-1 and TRBJ2-5): KAGVTQTPRYLIKTRGQQVTLSCSPISGHRSVSWYQQTPGQGLQFLFEYFSETQRNKGNFPGRFSGRQFSNSRSEMNVSTLELGDSALYLCASSSDRETQYFGPGTRLLVL.

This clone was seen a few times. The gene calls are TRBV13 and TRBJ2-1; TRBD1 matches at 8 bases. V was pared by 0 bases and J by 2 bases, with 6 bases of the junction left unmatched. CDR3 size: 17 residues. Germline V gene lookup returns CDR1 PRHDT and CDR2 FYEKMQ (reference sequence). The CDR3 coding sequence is TGTGCCAGCAGCTTAGGCGGCGCGACAGGGGCCTACAATGAGCAGTTCTTC. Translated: CASSLGGATGAYNEQFF.

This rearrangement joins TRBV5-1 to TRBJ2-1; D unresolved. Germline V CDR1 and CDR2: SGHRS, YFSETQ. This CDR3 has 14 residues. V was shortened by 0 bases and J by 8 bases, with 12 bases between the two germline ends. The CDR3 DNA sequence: TGCGCCAGCAGCTTGGGCCCAGTTGCGGATGAGCAGTTCTTC. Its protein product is CASSLGPVADEQFF.

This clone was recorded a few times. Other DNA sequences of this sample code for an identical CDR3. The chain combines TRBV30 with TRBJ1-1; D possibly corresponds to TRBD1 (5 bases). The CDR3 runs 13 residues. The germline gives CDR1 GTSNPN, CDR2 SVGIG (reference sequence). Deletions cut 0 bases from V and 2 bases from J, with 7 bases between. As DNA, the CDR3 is TGTGCCTGGAGTGTAGGGGTTAACACTGAAGCTTTCTTT. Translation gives CAWSVGVNTEAFF.

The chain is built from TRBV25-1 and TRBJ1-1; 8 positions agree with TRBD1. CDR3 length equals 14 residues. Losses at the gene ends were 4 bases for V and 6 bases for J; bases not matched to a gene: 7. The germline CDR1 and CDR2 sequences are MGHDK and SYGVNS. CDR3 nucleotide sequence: TGTGCCAGCAGTGCGGACAGGGTTCGGGCTGAAGCTTTCTTT. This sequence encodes CASSADRVRAEAFF.

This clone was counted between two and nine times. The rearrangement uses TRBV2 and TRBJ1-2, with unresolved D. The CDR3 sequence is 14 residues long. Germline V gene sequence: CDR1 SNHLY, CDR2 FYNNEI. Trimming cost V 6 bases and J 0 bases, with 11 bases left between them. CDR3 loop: CASRTSEANYGYTF. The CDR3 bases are TGTGCCAGCAGGACAAGTGAAGCTAACTATGGCTACACCTTC.

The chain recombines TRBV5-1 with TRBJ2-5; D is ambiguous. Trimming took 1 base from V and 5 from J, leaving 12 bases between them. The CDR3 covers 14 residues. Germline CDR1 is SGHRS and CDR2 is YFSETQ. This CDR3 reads CASSLSQVVETQYF. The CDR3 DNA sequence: TGCGCCAGCAGCTTGTCTCAGGTCGTGGAGACCCAGTACTTC.

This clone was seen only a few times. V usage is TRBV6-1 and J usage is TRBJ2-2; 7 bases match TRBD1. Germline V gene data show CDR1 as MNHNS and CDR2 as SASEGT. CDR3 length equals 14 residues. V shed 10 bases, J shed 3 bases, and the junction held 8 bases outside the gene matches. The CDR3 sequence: CATPKTGYTGELFF. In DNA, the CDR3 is TGTGCCACCCCAAAGACAGGGTACACCGGGGAGCTGTTTTTT.

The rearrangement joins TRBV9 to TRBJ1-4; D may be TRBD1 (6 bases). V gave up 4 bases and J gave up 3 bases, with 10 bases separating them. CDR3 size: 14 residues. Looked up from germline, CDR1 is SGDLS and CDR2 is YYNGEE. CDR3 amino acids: CASSKGQPNEKLFF. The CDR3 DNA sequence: TGTGCCAGCAGCAAAGGACAGCCTAATGAAAAACTGTTTTTT.

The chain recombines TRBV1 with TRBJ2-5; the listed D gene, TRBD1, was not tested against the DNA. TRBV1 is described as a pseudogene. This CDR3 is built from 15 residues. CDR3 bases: TGCACCAGCAGCCAAGACCGGGACAGGGGAGAGACCCAGTACTTC. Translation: CTSSQDRDRGETQYF.

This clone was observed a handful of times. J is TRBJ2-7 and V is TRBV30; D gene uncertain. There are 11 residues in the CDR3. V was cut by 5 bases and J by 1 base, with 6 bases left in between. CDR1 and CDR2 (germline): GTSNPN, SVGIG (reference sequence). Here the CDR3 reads CAWPLSYEQYF. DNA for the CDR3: TGTGCCTGGCCCCTTTCCTACGAGCAGTACTTC.

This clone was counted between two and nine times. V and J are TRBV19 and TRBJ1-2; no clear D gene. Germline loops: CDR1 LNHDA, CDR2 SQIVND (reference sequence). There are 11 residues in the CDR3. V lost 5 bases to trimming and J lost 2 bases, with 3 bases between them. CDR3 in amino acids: CASSPNYGYTF. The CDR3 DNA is TGTGCCAGTAGTCCCAACTATGGCTACACCTTC.